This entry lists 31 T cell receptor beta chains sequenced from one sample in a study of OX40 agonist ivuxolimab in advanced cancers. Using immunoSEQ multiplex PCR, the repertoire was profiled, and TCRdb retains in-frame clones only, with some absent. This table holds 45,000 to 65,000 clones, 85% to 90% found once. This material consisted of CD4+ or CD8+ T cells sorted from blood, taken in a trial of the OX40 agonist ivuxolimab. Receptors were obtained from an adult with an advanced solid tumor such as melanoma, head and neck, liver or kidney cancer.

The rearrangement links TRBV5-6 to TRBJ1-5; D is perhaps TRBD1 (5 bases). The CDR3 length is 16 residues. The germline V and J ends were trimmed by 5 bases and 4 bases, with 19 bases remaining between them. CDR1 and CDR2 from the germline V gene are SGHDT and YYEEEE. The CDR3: CASSQWGQPRNQPQHF. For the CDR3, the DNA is TGTGCCAGCAGTCAATGGGGCCAGCCCAGGAATCAGCCCCAGCATTTT.

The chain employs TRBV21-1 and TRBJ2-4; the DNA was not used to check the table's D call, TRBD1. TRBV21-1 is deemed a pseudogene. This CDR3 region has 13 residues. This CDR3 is CASRTGSKNIQYF. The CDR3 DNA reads TGTGCCAGCAGGACAGGGTCCAAAAACATTCAGTACTTC.

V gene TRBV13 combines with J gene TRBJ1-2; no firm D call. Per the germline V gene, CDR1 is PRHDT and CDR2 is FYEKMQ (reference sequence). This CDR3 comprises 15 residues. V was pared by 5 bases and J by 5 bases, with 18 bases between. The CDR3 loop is CASSAGGRFPYGYTF. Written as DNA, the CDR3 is TGTGCCAGCAGCGCGGGAGGACGGTTCCCTTATGGCTACACCTTC.

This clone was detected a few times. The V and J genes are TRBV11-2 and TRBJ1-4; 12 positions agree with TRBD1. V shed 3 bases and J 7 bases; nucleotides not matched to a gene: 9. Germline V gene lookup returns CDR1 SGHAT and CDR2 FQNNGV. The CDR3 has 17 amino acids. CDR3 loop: CASSFTGWDRGPEKLFF. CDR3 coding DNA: TGTGCCAGCAGCTTTACCGGCTGGGACAGGGGGCCTGAAAAACTGTTTTTT.

The CDR3: CASRGGQGKETQYF. CDR3 bases: TGTGCCAGCAGGGGGGGACAGGGAAAGGAGACCCAGTACTTC. The chain has TRBV2 and TRBJ2-5, with TRBD1 matching 9 bases. With 6 bases clipped from V and 5 bases from J, the junction kept 7 bases outside the gene matches. The germline V gene has CDR1 SNHLY and CDR2 FYNNEI. The CDR3 has 14 residues.

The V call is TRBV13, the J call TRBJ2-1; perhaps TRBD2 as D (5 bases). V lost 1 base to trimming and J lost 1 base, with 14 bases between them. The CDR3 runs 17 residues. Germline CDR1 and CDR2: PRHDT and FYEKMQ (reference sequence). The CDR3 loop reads CASSLATGVASYNEQFF. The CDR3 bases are TGTGCCAGCAGCTTAGCCACCGGGGTTGCTTCCTACAATGAGCAGTTCTTC.

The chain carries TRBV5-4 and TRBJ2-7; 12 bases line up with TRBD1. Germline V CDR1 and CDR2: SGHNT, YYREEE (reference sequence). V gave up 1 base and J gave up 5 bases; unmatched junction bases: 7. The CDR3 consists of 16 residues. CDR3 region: CASSLLMGQGAHEQYF. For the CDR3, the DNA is TGTGCCAGCAGCTTGCTTATGGGACAGGGGGCCCACGAGCAGTACTTC.

The CDR3 reads CASSRGDRGNSPLHF. For the CDR3, the DNA is TGTGCCAGCAGTCGTGGCGACAGGGGCAATTCACCCCTCCACTTT. The chain couples TRBV6-5 to TRBJ1-6; 8 nucleotides agree with TRBD1. J gave up 7 bases and V 5 bases, and 7 bases lay outside the gene matches. Germline values: CDR1 MNHEY, CDR2 SVGAGI. This CDR3 has 15 residues.

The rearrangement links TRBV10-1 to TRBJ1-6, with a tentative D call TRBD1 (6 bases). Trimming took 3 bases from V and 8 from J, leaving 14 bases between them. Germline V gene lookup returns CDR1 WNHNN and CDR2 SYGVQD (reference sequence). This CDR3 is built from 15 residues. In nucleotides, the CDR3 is TGCGCCAGCAGTGATCCGGGGGCTCTGGATTCACCCCTCCACTTT. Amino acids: CASSDPGALDSPLHF.

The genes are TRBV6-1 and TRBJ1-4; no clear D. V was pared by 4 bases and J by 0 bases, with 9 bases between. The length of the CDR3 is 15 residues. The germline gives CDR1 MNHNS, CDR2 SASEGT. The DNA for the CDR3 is TGTGCCAGCAGTGCAGGAGATGCAACTAATGAAAAACTGTTTTTT. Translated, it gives CASSAGDATNEKLFF.

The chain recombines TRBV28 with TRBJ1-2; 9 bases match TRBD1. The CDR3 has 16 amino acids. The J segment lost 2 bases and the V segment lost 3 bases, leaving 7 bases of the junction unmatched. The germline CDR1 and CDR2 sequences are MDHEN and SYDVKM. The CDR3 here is CASSFPRGTGNYGYTF. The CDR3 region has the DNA TGTGCCAGCAGTTTCCCCCGAGGGACAGGGAACTATGGCTACACCTTC.

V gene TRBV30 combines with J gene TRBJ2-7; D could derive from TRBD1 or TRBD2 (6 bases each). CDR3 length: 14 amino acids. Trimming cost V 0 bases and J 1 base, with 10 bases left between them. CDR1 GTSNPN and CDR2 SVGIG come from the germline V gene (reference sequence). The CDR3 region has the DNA TGTGCCTGGAGTGTCGGGGGCCAATCCTACGAGCAGTACTTC. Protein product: CAWSVGGQSYEQYF.

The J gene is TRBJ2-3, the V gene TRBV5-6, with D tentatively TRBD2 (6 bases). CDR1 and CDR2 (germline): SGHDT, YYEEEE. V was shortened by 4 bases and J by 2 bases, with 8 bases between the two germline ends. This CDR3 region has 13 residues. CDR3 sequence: CASSPGDTDTQYF. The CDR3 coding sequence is TGTGCCAGCAGCCCGGGGGACACAGATACGCAGTATTTT.

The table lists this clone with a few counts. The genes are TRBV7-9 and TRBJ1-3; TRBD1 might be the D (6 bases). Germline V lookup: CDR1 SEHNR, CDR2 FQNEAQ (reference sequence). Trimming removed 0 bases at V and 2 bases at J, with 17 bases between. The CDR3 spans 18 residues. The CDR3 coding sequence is TGTGCCAGCAGCTTAGCGCGGGGGGCCGGGACAACTGGAAACACCATATATTTT. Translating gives CASSLARGAGTTGNTIYF.

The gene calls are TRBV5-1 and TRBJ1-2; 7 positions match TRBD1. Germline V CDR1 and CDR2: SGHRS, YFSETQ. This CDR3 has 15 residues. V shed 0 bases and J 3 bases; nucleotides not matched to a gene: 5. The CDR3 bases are TGCGCCAGCAGCTTGGTTGAGGGGGCGGACTATGGCTACACCTTC. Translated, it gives CASSLVEGADYGYTF.

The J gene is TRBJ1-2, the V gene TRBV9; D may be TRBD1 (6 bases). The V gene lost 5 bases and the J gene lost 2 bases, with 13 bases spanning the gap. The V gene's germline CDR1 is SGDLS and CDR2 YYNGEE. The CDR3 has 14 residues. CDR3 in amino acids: CASSFGQNNYGYTF. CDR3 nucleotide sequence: TGTGCCAGCAGTTTTGGACAGAACAACTATGGCTACACCTTC. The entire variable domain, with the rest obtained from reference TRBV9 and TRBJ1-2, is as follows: DSGVTQTPKHLITATGQRVTLRCSPRSGDLSVYWYQQSLDQGLQFLIQYYNGEERAKGNILERFSAQQFPDLHSELNLSSLELGDSALYFCASSFGQNNYGYTFGSGTRLTVV.

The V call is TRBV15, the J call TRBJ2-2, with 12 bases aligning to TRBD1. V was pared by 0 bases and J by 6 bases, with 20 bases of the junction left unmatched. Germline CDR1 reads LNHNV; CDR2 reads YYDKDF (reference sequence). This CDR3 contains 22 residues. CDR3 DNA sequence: TGTGCCACCAGCAGAGATACGATACAGGGGACAGGGGGCAAGGTGTATCCCGGGGAGCTGTTTTTT. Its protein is CATSRDTIQGTGGKVYPGELFF.

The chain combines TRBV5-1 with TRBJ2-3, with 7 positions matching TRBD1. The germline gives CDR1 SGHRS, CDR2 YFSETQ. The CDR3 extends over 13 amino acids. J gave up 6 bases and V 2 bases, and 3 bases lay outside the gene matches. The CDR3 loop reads CASSLQGSDTQYF. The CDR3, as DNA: TGCGCCAGCAGCTTACAGGGGTCGGATACGCAGTATTTT.

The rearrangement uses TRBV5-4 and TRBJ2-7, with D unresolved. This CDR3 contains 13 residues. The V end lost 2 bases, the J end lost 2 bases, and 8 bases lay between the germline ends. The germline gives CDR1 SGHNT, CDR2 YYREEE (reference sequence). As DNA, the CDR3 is TGTGCCAGCAGCTTCGACACGGCCTACGAGCAGTACTTC. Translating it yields CASSFDTAYEQYF.

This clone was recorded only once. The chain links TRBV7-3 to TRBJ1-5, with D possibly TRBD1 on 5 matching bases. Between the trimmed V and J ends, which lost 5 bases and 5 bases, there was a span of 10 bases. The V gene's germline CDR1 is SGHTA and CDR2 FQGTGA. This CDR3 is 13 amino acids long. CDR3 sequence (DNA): TGTGCCAGCAGCAATCAGGGAGATCAGCCCCAGCATTTT. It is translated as CASSNQGDQPQHF.

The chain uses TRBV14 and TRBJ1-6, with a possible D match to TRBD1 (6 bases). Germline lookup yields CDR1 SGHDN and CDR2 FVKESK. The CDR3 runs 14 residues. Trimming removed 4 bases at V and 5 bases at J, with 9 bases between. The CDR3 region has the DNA TGTGCCAGCAGCCCCTGGACAGATAATTCACCCCTCCACTTT. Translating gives CASSPWTDNSPLHF.

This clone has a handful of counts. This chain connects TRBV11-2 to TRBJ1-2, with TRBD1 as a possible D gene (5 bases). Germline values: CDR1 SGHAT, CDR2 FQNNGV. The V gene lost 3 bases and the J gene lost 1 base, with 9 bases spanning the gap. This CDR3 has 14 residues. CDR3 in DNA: TGTGCCAGCAGCTTCCGACAGATTAACTATGGCTACACCTTC. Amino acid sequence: CASSFRQINYGYTF.

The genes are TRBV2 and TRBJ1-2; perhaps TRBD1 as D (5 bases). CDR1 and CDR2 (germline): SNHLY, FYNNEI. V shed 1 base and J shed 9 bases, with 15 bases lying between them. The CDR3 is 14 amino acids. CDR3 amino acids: CASSEEGRPRSYTF. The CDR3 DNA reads TGTGCCAGCAGTGAAGAGGGGCGACCCAGGAGCTACACCTTC. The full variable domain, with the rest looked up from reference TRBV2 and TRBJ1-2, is EPEVTQTPSHQVTQMGQEVILRCVPISNHLYFYWYRQILGQKVEFLVSFYNNEISEKSEIFDDQFSVERPDGSNFTLKIRSTKLEDSAMYFCASSEEGRPRSYTFGSGTRLTVV.

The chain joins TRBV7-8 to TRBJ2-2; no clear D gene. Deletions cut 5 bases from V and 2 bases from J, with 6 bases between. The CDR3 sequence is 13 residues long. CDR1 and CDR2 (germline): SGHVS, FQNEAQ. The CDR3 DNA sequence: TGTGCCAGCAGCCCTATCAACACCGGGGAGCTGTTTTTT. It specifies CASSPINTGELFF. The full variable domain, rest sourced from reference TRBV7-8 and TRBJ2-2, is GAGVSQSPRYKVAKRGQDVALRCDPISGHVSLFWYQQALGQGPEFLTYFQNEAQLDKSGLPSDRFFAERPEGSVSTLKIQRTQQEDSAVYLCASSPINTGELFFGEGSRLTVL.

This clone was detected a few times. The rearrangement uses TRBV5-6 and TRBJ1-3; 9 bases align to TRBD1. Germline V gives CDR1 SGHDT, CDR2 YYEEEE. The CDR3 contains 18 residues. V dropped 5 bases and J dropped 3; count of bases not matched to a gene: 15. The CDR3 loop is CASSSIGDREIFGNTIYF. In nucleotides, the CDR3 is TGTGCCAGCAGTTCCATAGGGGACAGGGAAATTTTTGGAAACACCATATATTTT.

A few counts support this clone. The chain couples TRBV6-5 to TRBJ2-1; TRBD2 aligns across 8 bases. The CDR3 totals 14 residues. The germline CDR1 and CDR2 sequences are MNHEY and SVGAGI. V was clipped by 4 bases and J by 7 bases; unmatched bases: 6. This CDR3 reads CASSLTGGRNEQFF. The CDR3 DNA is TGTGCCAGCAGTTTGACGGGGGGGCGGAATGAGCAGTTCTTC.

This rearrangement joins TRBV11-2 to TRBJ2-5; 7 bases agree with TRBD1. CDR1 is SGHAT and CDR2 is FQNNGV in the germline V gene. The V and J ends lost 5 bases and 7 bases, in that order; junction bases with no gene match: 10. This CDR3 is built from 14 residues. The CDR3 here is CASSREGARVTQYF. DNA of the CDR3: TGTGCCAGCAGCCGCGAGGGGGCTCGGGTGACCCAGTACTTC.

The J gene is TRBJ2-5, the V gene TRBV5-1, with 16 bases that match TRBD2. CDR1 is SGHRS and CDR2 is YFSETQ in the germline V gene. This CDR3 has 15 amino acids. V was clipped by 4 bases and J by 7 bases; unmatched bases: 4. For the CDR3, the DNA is TGCGCCAGCAGCCAGGGACTAGCGGGGGGGCCGACCCAGTACTTC. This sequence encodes CASSQGLAGGPTQYF.

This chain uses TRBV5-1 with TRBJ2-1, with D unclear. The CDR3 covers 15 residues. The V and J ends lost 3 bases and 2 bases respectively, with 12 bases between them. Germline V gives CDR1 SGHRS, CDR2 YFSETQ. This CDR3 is CASSSPTATYNEQFF. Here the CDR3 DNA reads TGCGCCAGCAGCTCCCCTACAGCGACCTACAATGAGCAGTTCTTC.

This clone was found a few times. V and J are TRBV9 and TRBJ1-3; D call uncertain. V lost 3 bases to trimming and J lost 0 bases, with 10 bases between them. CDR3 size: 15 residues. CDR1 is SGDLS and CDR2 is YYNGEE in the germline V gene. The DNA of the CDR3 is TGTGCCAGCAGCGAGGGAGAGGGCTCTGGAAACACCATATATTTT. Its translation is CASSEGEGSGNTIYF.

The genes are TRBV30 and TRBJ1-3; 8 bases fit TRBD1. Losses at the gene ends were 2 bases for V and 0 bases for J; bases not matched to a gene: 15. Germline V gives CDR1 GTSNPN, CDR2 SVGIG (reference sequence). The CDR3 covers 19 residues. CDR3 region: CAWSRPGTGAFLSGNTIYF. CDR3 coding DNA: TGTGCCTGGAGTAGGCCTGGGACAGGCGCCTTCCTCTCTGGAAACACCATATATTTT.